This T cell receptor (beta chain) was retrieved from a study of human T cells and chemical hapten exposure (dated by TCRdb to the early 2020s). As for the study more broadly: For sensitization, 2% DPC in acetone was applied to a 2 cm by 2 cm area of upper inner arm skin. Throughout the study period of 20 to 30 weeks, patients also received therapeutic DPC doses to the scalp every week. Patch testing was performed on the upper back with Finn chambers containing 0.01% DPC, and the patch tests were scored after 6 days according to International Contact Dermatitis Research Group standards. The mostly female patient cohort included alopecia areata with under or over 50% scalp involvement, alopecia totalis and alopecia universalis. The libraries were sequenced as a pool, and the TCR yield per sample differed mostly because of small variations in library volumes within the pool. In alopecia patients, the study followed how the peripheral blood TCR repertoire changed in vivo over primary and secondary sensitization to diphenylcyclopropenone (DPC), a hapten. Patient blood was sampled pre-sensitization (week 0) and at 2, 6 and about 24 weeks after DPC sensitization. For TCR sequencing, blood came from 25 to 35 alopecia patients at anywhere from one to four time points (pre-sensitization, 2, 6 and 24 weeks).

What the work shows at the level of the full study, not this receptor alone: Significantly more large CDR3 similarity clusters were formed by expanded TCRs than by pre-sensitization or healthy control sets, consistent with antigen-driven responses. The number of PT1 expanded TCRs positively correlated with patch test score, significant at thresholds 8, 16 and 32 but not 4. No change with DPC sensitization was found in the number of TCRs above 1 in 1000 frequency, and no evidence of global repertoire structure alterations was found. Repeated subsampling changed both the strength of the expansion versus patch-test correlation and the threshold at which that correlation became significant. Because all patients had alopecia, a presumed autoimmune disease, the immune response of the patients might differ from that of healthy individuals.

V was cut back by 3 bases and J by 2 bases, leaving a gap of 13 bases between them. Taken from cysteine to phenylalanine, the CDR3 has 15 residues. Only the CDR3 portion is preserved as DNA: 45 bases, with reading frame beginning at the first base. The germline V gene gives CDR1 as ENHRY and CDR2 as SYGVKD. The table lists this clonotype with many counts. The antigen it recognizes is unknown. No base qualities exist here, and no much larger clone lies one base off it. Receptor libraries were prepared by RACE. The sample was run on a NextSeq 500. During library preparation, unique molecular identifiers were attached to individual cDNA molecules so that TCRs could be counted in a quantitative, reproducible way. From each blood RNA sample, both TCR alpha and TCR beta chains were sequenced. Under the source paper's analysis protocol: A median of about 87,000 TCRs per sample was observed, with a range of about 20,000 to 690,600. The Decombinator software suite was used to annotate the V, J and CDR3 of the TCR reads. For PS versus PT1 abundance plots, all samples were subsampled to the same number of TCRs (28,000). Expanded TCRs were defined as absent before sensitization and observed at least eight times at the 2-week time point. TCRdb handled the public reads itself, with Q25 trimming in fastp and clone calling in MiXCR, and kept productive beta chains. All rows with the same CDR3 protein become a single entry with the most common DNA and genes. These V and J calls derive from TCRdb rather than the authors' analysis. This sample gives around 120,000 distinct CDR3 sequences in total; about 12% of them show up just once. The ten largest account for around 1.5% of the sample.

This specimen's time point label, per the study, means: patch test 1, 2 weeks after DPC sensitization. Read against the paper, the sample's treatment or condition label means: therapeutic diphenylcyclopropenone sensitization with weekly scalp DPC. At each patch-test visit, blood was drawn before the patch test was applied. Patients were considered eligible if aged 18 to 70, diagnosed with alopecia and deemed suitable for DPC therapy, and patients were excluded if pregnant. Total RNA was isolated from unfractionated whole blood collected in Tempus Blood RNA tubes. This chain is built from TRBV10-3 and TRBJ2-5, with the D gene call left open. This sequence originates from a woman between 45 and 60 years old with alopecia areata. Some clones in this sample may be carry-over from other donors' samples. The specimen was whole blood, collected in connection with sensitization to the hapten diphenylcyclopropenone (DPC). The nucleotide sequence is TGTGCCATCAGTGACCTTTCTCAATCACAAGAGACCCAGTACTTC. Its coded protein is CAISDLSQSQETQYF.